The 5 T cell receptor beta chains reported below all come from one sample, sequenced in a study of blood T cells in healthy people across ages. Next came a second PCR, run for about 7 to 12 cycles, which used a sample-barcoded 5' primer along with a J-beta primer mix. TCRdb recomputed calls from the 5' RACE reads with MiXCR, one row per CDR3 protein. The sample has about 640,000 distinct CDR3 sequences, approximately 59% seen once. The material sequenced was blood. The receptors stem from a man aged 55 to 69 in good health.

This chain uses TRBV4-2 with TRBJ2-5; D ambiguous. The V and J ends lost 0 bases and 11 bases respectively, with 10 bases between them. The CDR3 loop spans 12 amino acids. Germline loops: CDR1 LGHNA, CDR2 YNFKEQ. The CDR3 region has the DNA TGTGCCAGCAGCCAAGAGGGTATTGAGCAGTACTTC. Translated: CASSQEGIEQYF.

The rearrangement uses TRBV28 and TRBJ2-5; D might be TRBD2 (7 bases). Germline loops: CDR1 MDHEN, CDR2 SYDVKM. There are 13 residues in the CDR3. Here the CDR3 reads CAGGGHQQETQYF. As DNA, the CDR3 is TGTGCGGGAGGGGGACACCAACAAGAGACCCAGTACTTC.

This chain links TRBV5-4 with TRBJ2-7; possible D gene TRBD1, 5 bases. The germline V gene has CDR1 SGHNT and CDR2 YYREEE (reference sequence). V gave up 4 bases and J gave up 3 bases, with 14 bases separating them. This CDR3 comprises 14 residues. CDR3 loop: CASSKGPSGYEQYF. In DNA form, the CDR3 reads TGTGCCAGCAGCAAGGGGCCGTCGGGCTACGAGCAGTACTTC.

The V call is TRBV3-1, the J call TRBJ2-5, with TRBD2 as a possible D gene (5 bases). Germline CDR1 LGHDT, CDR2 YNNKEL (reference sequence). V was pared by 0 bases and J by 3 bases, with 8 bases between. The CDR3 sequence is 14 residues long. CDR3 protein: CASSQDRREETQYF. The CDR3 DNA sequence: TGTGCCAGCAGCCAAGATCGGCGGGAAGAGACCCAGTACTTC.

The CDR3 spells CSARGWGVGEQYF. CDR3 bases: TGCAGTGCTAGAGGTTGGGGGGTGGGGGAGCAGTACTTC. V usage is TRBV20-1 and J usage is TRBJ2-5, with D maybe TRBD2 (6 bases). Deletions cut 1 base from V and 11 bases from J, with 17 bases between. The germline gives CDR1 DFQATT, CDR2 SNEGSKA (reference sequence). The CDR3 is 13 amino acids.